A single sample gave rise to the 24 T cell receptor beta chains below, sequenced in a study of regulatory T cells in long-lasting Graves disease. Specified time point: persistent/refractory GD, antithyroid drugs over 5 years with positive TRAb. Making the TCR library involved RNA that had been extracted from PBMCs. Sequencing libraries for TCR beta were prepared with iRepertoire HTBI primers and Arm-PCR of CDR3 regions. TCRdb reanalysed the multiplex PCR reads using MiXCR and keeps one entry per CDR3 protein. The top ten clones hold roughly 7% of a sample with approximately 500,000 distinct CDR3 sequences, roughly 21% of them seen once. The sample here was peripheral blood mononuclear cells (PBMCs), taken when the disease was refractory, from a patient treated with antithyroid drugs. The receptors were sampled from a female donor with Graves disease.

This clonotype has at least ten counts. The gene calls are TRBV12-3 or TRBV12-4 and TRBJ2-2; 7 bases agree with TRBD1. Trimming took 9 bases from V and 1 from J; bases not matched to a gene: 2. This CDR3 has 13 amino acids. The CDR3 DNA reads TGTGCCAGTCGACAGGGGAACACCGGGGAGCTGTTTTTT. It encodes CASRQGNTGELFF.

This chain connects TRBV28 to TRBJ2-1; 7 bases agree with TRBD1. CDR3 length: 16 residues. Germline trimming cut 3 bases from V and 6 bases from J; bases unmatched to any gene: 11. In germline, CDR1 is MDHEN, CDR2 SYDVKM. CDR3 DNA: TGTGCCAGCAGTTTCCATTCAGGGGGTCTTGGCAATGAGCAGTTCTTC. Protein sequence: CASSFHSGGLGNEQFF.

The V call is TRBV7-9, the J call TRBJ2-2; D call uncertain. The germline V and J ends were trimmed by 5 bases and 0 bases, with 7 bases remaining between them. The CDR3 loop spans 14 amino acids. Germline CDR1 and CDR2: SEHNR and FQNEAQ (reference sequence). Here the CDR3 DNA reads TGTGCCAGCAGCCCATCGTCGAACACCGGGGAGCTGTTTTTT. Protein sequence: CASSPSSNTGELFF.

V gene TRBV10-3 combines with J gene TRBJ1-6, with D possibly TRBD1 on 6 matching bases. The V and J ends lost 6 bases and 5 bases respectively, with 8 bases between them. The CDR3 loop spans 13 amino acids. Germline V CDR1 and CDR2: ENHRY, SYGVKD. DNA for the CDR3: TGTGCCATCAGCTGGACAGATAATTCACCCCTCCACTTT. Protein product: CAISWTDNSPLHF.

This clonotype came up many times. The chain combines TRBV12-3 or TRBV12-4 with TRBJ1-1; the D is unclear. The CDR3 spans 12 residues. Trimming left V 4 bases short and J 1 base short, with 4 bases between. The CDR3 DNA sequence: TGTGCCAGCAGTTGGACGAACACTGAAGCTTTCTTT. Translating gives CASSWTNTEAFF.

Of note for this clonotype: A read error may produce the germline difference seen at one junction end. The CDR3 DNA reads as TGTGCCAGCAGCCACGAGACAGGGGATGAAAAACTGGTTTTT. Translation: CASSHETGDEKLVF. The chain uses TRBV2 and TRBJ1-4; TRBD1 agrees at 8 bases. Germline V gene lookup returns CDR1 SNHLY and CDR2 FYNNEI. There are 14 residues in the CDR3.

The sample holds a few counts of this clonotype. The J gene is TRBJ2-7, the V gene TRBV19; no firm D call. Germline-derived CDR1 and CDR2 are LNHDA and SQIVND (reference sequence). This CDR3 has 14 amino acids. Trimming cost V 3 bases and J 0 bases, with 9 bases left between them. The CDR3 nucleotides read TGTGCCAGTAGTATGAGCAGGACCTCCTACGAGCAGTACTTC. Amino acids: CASSMSRTSYEQYF. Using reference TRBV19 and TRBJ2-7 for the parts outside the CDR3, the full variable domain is DGGITQSPKYLFRKEGQNVTLSCEQNLNHDAMYWYRQDPGQGLRLIYYSQIVNDFQKGDIAEGYSVSREKKESFPLTVTSAQKNPTAFYLCASSMSRTSYEQYFGPGTRLTVT.

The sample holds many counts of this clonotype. The CDR3 loop is CASLPGGIGAMYVSYEQYF. CDR3 coding DNA: TGTGCCAGCCTCCCGGGAGGTATCGGGGCCATGTACGTATCCTACGAGCAGTACTTC. The chain is built from TRBV28 and TRBJ2-7; 7 bases are a match to TRBD2. V was clipped by 8 bases and J by 1 base; unmatched bases: 23. Germline V lookup: CDR1 MDHEN, CDR2 SYDVKM. The length of the CDR3 is 19 residues.

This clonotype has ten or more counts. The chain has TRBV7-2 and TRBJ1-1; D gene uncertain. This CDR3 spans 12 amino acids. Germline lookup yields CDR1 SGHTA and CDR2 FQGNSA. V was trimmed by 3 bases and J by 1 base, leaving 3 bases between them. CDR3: CASSFPNTEAFF. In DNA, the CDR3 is TGTGCCAGCAGCTTTCCGAACACTGAAGCTTTCTTT. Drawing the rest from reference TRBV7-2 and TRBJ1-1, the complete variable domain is GAGVSQSPSNKVTEKGKDVELRCDPISGHTALYWYRQSLGQGLEFLIYFQGNSAPDKSGLPSDRFSAERTGGSVSTLTIQRTQQEDSAVYLCASSFPNTEAFFGQGTRLTVV.

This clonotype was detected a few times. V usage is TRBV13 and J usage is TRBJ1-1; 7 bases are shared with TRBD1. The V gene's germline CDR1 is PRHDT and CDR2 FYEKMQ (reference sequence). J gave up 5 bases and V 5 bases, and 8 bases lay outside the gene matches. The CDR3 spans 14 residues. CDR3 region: CASSPAGQLTEAFF. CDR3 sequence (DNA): TGTGCCAGCAGCCCTGCGGGACAGTTGACTGAAGCTTTCTTT.

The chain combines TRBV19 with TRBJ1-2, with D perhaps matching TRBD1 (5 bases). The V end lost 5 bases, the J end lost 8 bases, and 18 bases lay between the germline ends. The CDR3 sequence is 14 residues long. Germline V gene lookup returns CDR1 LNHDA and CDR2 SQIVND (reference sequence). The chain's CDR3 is CASSDAGDRWGYTF. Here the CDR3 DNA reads TGTGCCAGTAGTGACGCTGGGGACCGCTGGGGCTACACCTTC.

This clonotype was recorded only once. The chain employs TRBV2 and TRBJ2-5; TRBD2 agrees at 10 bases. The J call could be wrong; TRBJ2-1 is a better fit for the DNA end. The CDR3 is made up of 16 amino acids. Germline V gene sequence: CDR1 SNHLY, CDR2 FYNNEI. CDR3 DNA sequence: TGTGCCAGCAGTGAAGAAGGATTAGCGGGGGGTAATGAGCAGTTCTTC. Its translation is CASSEEGLAGGNEQFF.

CDR3 in amino acids: CASSLVGSDYEQYF. As DNA, the CDR3 is TGTGCCAGCAGCTTGGTCGGCAGCGACTACGAGCAGTACTTC. The V gene is TRBV5-5, the J gene TRBJ2-7, with D uncertain. V was shortened by 0 bases and J by 3 bases, with 10 bases between the two germline ends. This CDR3 has 14 residues. From germline, CDR1 is SGHKS and CDR2 YYEKEE (reference sequence). The full variable domain, in which reference TRBV5-5 and TRBJ2-7 provide the parts outside the CDR3, is DAGVTQSPTHLIKTRGQQVTLRCSPISGHKSVSWYQQVLGQGPQFIFQYYEKEERGRGNFPDRFSARQFPNYSSELNVNALLLGDSALYLCASSLVGSDYEQYFGPGTRLTVT.

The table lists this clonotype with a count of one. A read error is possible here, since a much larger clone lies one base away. CDR3 protein: CASSPSKRLNAGELFF. Written as DNA, the CDR3 is TGTGCCAGCAGCCCAAGTAAGCGGCTTAACGCCGGGGAGCTGTTTTTT. The chain combines TRBV12-3 or TRBV12-4 with TRBJ2-2; a weak D match, TRBD2 (5 bases). The CDR3 covers 16 residues. V lost 6 bases, J lost 6 bases, and 20 bases lay in between.

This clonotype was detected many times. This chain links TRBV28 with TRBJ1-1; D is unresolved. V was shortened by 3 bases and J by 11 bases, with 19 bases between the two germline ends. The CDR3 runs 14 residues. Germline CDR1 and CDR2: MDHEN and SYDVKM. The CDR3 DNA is TGTGCCAGCAGTTTCGGCACAGCTCTCTCATGGGCTTTCTTT. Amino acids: CASSFGTALSWAFF.

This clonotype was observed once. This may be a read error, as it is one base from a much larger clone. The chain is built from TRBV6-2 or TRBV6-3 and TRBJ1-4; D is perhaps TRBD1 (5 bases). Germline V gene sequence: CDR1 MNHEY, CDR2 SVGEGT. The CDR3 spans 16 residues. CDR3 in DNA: TGTGCCAGCCGCCGCTGGGACCGTTCAACTAATGAAAAACTGCTTTTT. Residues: CASRRWDRSTNEKLLF.

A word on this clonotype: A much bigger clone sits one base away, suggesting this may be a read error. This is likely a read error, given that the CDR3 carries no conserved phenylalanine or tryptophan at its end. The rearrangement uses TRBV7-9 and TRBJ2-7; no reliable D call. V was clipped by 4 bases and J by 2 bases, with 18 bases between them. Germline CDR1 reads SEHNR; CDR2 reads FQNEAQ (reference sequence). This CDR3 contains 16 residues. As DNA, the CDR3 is TGTGCCAGCAGCTCGCCCGACACCGCGAACCCCTACGAGCAGTACCTC. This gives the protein CASSSPDTANPYEQYL.

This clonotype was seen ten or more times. This chain's CDR3 is CASSADRDGEQYF. CDR3 DNA: TGTGCCAGCAGCGCGGACAGGGATGGCGAGCAGTACTTC. V gene TRBV9 combines with J gene TRBJ2-7; 8 nucleotides line up with TRBD1. This CDR3 is built from 13 residues. Germline-derived CDR1 and CDR2 are SGDLS and YYNGEE. With 3 bases clipped from V and 6 bases from J, the junction kept 5 bases outside the gene matches. The full variable domain, completed using reference TRBV9 and TRBJ2-7, is DSGVTQTPKHLITATGQRVTLRCSPRSGDLSVYWYQQSLDQGLQFLIQYYNGEERAKGNILERFSAQQFPDLHSELNLSSLELGDSALYFCASSADRDGEQYFGPGTRLTVT.

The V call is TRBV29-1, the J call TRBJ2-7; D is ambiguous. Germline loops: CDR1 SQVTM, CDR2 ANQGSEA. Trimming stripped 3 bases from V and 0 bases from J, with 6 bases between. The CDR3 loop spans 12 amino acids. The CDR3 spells CSVEAASYEQYF. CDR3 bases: TGCAGCGTTGAGGCAGCCTCCTACGAGCAGTACTTC.

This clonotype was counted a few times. DNA of the CDR3: TGTGCCACCAGTGTAGGACCCCACACTGAAGCTTTCTTT. The encoded protein is CATSVGPHTEAFF. The V gene is TRBV24-1, the J gene TRBJ1-1; D is ambiguous. Germline loops: CDR1 KGHDR, CDR2 SFDVKD. V was clipped by 5 bases and J by 3 bases, with 9 bases between them. The CDR3 has 13 amino acids.

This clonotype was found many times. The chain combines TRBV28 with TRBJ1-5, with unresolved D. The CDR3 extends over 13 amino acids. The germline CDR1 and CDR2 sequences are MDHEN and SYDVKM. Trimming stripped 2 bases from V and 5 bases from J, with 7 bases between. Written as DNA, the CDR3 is TGTGCCAGCAGTTTAGTGGGTTATCAGCCCCAGCATTTT. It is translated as CASSLVGYQPQHF.

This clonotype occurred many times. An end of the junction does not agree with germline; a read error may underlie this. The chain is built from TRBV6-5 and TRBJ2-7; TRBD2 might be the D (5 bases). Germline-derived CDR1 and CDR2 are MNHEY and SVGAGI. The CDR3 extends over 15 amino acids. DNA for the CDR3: TGTGCCAGCAGTCACTCGATTAGCGTCTCCTACGAGCAGTACTTC. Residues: CASSHSISVSYEQYF.

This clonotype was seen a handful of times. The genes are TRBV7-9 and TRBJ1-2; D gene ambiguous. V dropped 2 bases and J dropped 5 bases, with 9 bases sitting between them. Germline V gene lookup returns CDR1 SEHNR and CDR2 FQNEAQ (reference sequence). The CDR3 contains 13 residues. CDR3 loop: CASSLTDKYGYTF. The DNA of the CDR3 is TGTGCCAGCAGCTTAACCGACAAGTATGGCTACACCTTC. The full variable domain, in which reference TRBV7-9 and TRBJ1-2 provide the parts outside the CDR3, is DTGVSQNPRHKITKRGQNVTFRCDPISEHNRLYWYRQTLGQGPEFLTYFQNEAQLEKSRLLSDRFSAERPKGSFSTLEIQRTEQGDSAMYLCASSLTDKYGYTFGSGTRLTVV.

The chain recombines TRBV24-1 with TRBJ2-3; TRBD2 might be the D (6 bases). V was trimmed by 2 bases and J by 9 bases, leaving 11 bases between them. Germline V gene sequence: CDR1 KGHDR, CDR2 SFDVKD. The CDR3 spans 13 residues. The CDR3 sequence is CATSDSGDDTQYF. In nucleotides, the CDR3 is TGTGCCACCAGTGATTCGGGAGACGACACGCAGTATTTT.